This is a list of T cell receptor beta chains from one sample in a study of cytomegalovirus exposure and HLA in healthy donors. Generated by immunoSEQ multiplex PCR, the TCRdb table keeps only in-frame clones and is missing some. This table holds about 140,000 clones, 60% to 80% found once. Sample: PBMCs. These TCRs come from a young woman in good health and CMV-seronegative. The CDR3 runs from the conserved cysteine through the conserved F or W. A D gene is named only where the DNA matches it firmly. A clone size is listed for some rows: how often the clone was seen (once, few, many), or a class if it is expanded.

cdr3_aa: CASSAQLAGPYNEQFF
cdr3_nt: TGTGCCAGCAGTGCACAACTAGCGGGGCCATACAATGAGCAGTTCTTC
j_call: TRBJ2-1
clone_size: few
d_call: TRBD2
v_call: TRBV6-1

cdr3_aa: CASSLVGAYSNQPQHF
cdr3_nt: TGTGCCAGCAGCTTAGTCGGAGCATATAGCAATCAGCCCCAGCATTTT
j_call: TRBJ1-5
clone_size: -
d_call: -
v_call: TRBV7-8

cdr3_aa: CASRNLAGGKNIQYF
cdr3_nt: TGTGCCAGCAGGAATCTAGCGGGAGGGAAAAACATTCAGTACTTC
j_call: TRBJ2-4
clone_size: -
d_call: TRBD2
v_call: TRBV6-1

cdr3_aa: CASSAAGREAFF
cdr3_nt: TGTGCCAGCAGCGCGGCGGGGCGCGAAGCTTTCTTT
j_call: TRBJ1-1
clone_size: -
d_call: -
v_call: TRBV9

cdr3_aa: CAISVTGDSNQPQHF
cdr3_nt: TGTGCCATCAGTGTTACAGGGGATAGCAATCAGCCCCAGCATTTT
j_call: TRBJ1-5
clone_size: -
d_call: TRBD1
v_call: TRBV10-3

cdr3_aa: CASSYPLGSTSYGYTF
cdr3_nt: TGTGCCAGCAGTTACCCTCTTGGCAGCACTAGCTATGGCTACACCTTC
j_call: TRBJ1-2
clone_size: -
d_call: -
v_call: TRBV28

cdr3_aa: CASSPRTGNQPQHF
cdr3_nt: TGTGCCAGCAGCCCGAGGACAGGCAATCAGCCCCAGCATTTT
j_call: TRBJ1-5
clone_size: -
d_call: -
v_call: TRBV27

cdr3_aa: CASSSGLAGGSLDTQYF
cdr3_nt: TGTGCCAGCAGCTCTGGACTAGCGGGGGGGAGTCTCGATACGCAGTATTTT
j_call: TRBJ2-3
clone_size: -
d_call: TRBD2
v_call: TRBV7-2

cdr3_aa: CASSVGTSGKETQYF
cdr3_nt: TGTGCCAGCAGCGTAGGGACTAGCGGTAAAGAGACCCAGTACTTC
j_call: TRBJ2-5
clone_size: -
d_call: TRBD2
v_call: TRBV9

cdr3_aa: CASRNTGVAPYEQYF
cdr3_nt: TGTGCCAGCAGAAACACAGGGGTGGCCCCTTACGAGCAGTACTTC
j_call: TRBJ2-7
clone_size: -
d_call: TRBD1
v_call: TRBV2

cdr3_aa: CAGSSPGSGGDTQYF
cdr3_nt: TGTGCCGGCAGCTCCCCGGGCAGCGGGGGGGATACGCAGTATTTT
j_call: TRBJ2-3
clone_size: -
d_call: TRBD2
v_call: TRBV7-9

cdr3_aa: CASSQAVLRSGGEKLFF
cdr3_nt: TGCGCCAGCAGCCAAGCGGTTCTGAGGTCAGGGGGTGAAAAACTGTTTTTT
j_call: TRBJ1-4
clone_size: -
d_call: TRBD1
v_call: TRBV4-1

cdr3_aa: CASSVEGGRTAQYF
cdr3_nt: TGTGCCAGCAGCGTAGAAGGCGGCCGAACGGCCCAGTACTTC
j_call: TRBJ2-5
clone_size: few
d_call: -
v_call: TRBV9

cdr3_aa: CASSLSLQGAQYF
cdr3_nt: TGTGCCAGCAGCTTATCGTTGCAAGGGGCACAGTATTTT
j_call: TRBJ2-3
clone_size: -
d_call: -
v_call: TRBV9

cdr3_aa: CSVMGQGAYEQYF
cdr3_nt: TGCAGCGTCATGGGACAGGGGGCTTACGAGCAGTACTTC
j_call: TRBJ2-7
clone_size: -
d_call: TRBD1
v_call: TRBV29-1

cdr3_aa: CASSEGVSGLTDTQYF
cdr3_nt: TGTGCCAGCAGTGAAGGGGTTAGCGGGCTTACAGATACGCAGTATTTT
j_call: TRBJ2-3
clone_size: -
d_call: TRBD2
v_call: TRBV6-1

cdr3_aa: CASSSRGYSYNEQFF
cdr3_nt: TGTGCCAGTAGTAGTAGGGGCTACTCCTACAATGAGCAGTTCTTC
j_call: TRBJ2-1
clone_size: -
d_call: -
v_call: TRBV19

cdr3_aa: CASSPDRGHGETQYF
cdr3_nt: TGTGCCAGCAGTCCGGACAGGGGGCATGGAGAGACCCAGTACTTC
j_call: TRBJ2-5
clone_size: -
d_call: TRBD1
v_call: TRBV2

cdr3_aa: CASSFGQGIYGYTF
cdr3_nt: TGCGCCAGCAGCTTTGGACAGGGGATCTATGGCTACACCTTC
j_call: TRBJ1-2
clone_size: -
d_call: TRBD1
v_call: TRBV5-1

cdr3_aa: CASGQGASRTGELFF
cdr3_nt: TGTGCCAGCGGACAGGGGGCAAGTCGGACCGGGGAGCTGTTTTTT
j_call: TRBJ2-2
clone_size: -
d_call: TRBD1
v_call: TRBV2

cdr3_aa: CASSVGGAGEQFF
cdr3_nt: TGTGCCAGCAGTGTAGGGGGGGCGGGTGAGCAGTTCTTC
j_call: TRBJ2-1
clone_size: once
d_call: -
v_call: TRBV6-1

cdr3_aa: CASSPTQYNEQFF
cdr3_nt: TGTGCCAGCAGCCCCACCCAGTACAATGAGCAGTTCTTC
j_call: TRBJ2-1
clone_size: -
d_call: -
v_call: TRBV9

cdr3_aa: CASSSGGGNQPQHF
cdr3_nt: TGTGCCAGCAGTTCCGGGGGGGGCAATCAGCCCCAGCATTTT
j_call: TRBJ1-5
clone_size: -
d_call: -
v_call: TRBV28

cdr3_aa: CASSSGQGYGYTF
cdr3_nt: TGTGCCAGCAGCTCGGGACAGGGGTATGGCTACACCTTC
j_call: TRBJ1-2
clone_size: -
d_call: TRBD1
v_call: TRBV7-9

cdr3_aa: CASSSRLAGNSYEQYF
cdr3_nt: TGCGCCAGCAGCTCCCGACTAGCGGGAAACTCCTACGAGCAGTACTTC
j_call: TRBJ2-7
clone_size: -
d_call: TRBD2
v_call: TRBV5-1

cdr3_aa: CASSSGRGTLHGYTF
cdr3_nt: TGTGCCAGCAGCTCCGGCCGAGGGACATTGCATGGCTACACCTTC
j_call: TRBJ1-2
clone_size: once
d_call: -
v_call: TRBV11-2

cdr3_aa: CASSPGVGGRGSPLHF
cdr3_nt: TGTGCCAGCAGCCCAGGTGTAGGGGGGAGGGGTTCACCCCTCCACTTT
j_call: TRBJ1-6
clone_size: -
d_call: -
v_call: TRBV9

cdr3_aa: CASSTLTSAKEIQYF
cdr3_nt: TGCGCCAGCAGCACCCTGACTAGCGCTAAAGAGATCCAGTACTTC
j_call: TRBJ2-5
clone_size: -
d_call: TRBD2
v_call: TRBV5-1

cdr3_aa: CASSIRSVNNSPLHF
cdr3_nt: TGTGCCAGTAGTATCCGGTCGGTGAATAATTCACCCCTCCACTTT
j_call: TRBJ1-6
clone_size: -
d_call: -
v_call: TRBV19

cdr3_aa: CASSVDRGSYNEQFF
cdr3_nt: TGTGCCAGCAGCGTAGACCGGGGCTCCTACAATGAGCAGTTCTTC
j_call: TRBJ2-1
clone_size: few
d_call: -
v_call: TRBV9

cdr3_aa: CASYFDRVSYGYTF
cdr3_nt: TGTGCCAGCTACTTTGACAGGGTGAGCTATGGCTACACCTTC
j_call: TRBJ1-2
clone_size: few
d_call: TRBD1
v_call: TRBV2

cdr3_aa: CASSYGQGKPEAFF
cdr3_nt: TGTGCCAGCAGTTACGGGCAGGGGAAGCCTGAAGCTTTCTTT
j_call: TRBJ1-1
clone_size: few
d_call: -
v_call: TRBV6-6

cdr3_aa: CASSLAGGWEQYF
cdr3_nt: TGTGCCAGCAGCCTAGCGGGAGGGTGGGAGCAGTACTTC
j_call: TRBJ2-7
clone_size: -
d_call: TRBD2
v_call: TRBV7-3

cdr3_aa: CASSLWGDSAVGGSPLHF
cdr3_nt: TGCGCCAGCAGCTTGTGGGGAGACAGCGCCGTCGGGGGATCACCCCTCCACTTT
j_call: TRBJ1-6
clone_size: -
d_call: -
v_call: TRBV5-1

cdr3_aa: CASSGGLAGNYEQYF
cdr3_nt: TGTGCCAGCAGCGGTGGACTAGCGGGAAATTACGAGCAGTACTTC
j_call: TRBJ2-7
clone_size: -
d_call: TRBD2
v_call: TRBV5-4

cdr3_aa: CASSRLYSYEQYF
cdr3_nt: TGTGCCAGCAGTCGACTGTACTCCTACGAGCAGTACTTC
j_call: TRBJ2-7
clone_size: -
d_call: -
v_call: TRBV2

cdr3_aa: CASSFSGKETQYF
cdr3_nt: TGTGCCAGCAGCTTCTCCGGGAAAGAGACCCAGTACTTC
j_call: TRBJ2-5
clone_size: few
d_call: -
v_call: TRBV5-4

cdr3_aa: CASSLVDTEAFF
cdr3_nt: TGCGCCAGCAGCTTAGTAGACACTGAAGCTTTCTTT
j_call: TRBJ1-1
clone_size: few
d_call: -
v_call: TRBV5-1

cdr3_aa: CASSLVAGGNTGELFF
cdr3_nt: TGCGCCAGCAGCTTGGTAGCGGGGGGGAACACCGGGGAGCTGTTTTTT
j_call: TRBJ2-2
clone_size: -
d_call: TRBD2
v_call: TRBV5-1

cdr3_aa: CASSWLGTRGGETQYF
cdr3_nt: TGTGCCAGCAGCTGGCTGGGGACTAGAGGGGGAGAGACCCAGTACTTC
j_call: TRBJ2-5
clone_size: -
d_call: TRBD2
v_call: TRBV5-8

cdr3_aa: CASRSGTSGSSYEQYF
cdr3_nt: TGTGCCAGCAGGTCGGGGACTAGCGGGAGTTCTTACGAGCAGTACTTC
j_call: TRBJ2-7
clone_size: -
d_call: TRBD2
v_call: TRBV7-9